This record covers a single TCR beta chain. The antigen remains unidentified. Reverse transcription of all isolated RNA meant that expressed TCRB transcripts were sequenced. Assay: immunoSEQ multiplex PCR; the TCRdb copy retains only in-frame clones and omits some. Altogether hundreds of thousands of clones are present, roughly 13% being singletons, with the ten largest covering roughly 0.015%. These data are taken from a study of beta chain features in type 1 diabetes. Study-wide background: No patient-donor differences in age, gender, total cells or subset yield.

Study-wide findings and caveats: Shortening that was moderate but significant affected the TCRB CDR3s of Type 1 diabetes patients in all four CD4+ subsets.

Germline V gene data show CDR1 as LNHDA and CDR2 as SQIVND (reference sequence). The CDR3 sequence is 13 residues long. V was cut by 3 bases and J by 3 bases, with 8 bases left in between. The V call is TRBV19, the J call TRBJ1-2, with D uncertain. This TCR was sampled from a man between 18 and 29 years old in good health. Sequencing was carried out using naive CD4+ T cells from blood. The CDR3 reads CASSIDTHYGYTF. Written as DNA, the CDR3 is TGTGCCAGTAGTATTGACACTCACTATGGCTACACCTTC.